The clone carrying this T cell receptor (beta chain) was detected once. Only in-frame clones appear in the TCRdb table, and some are missing; sequencing was by immunoSEQ multiplex PCR. The table includes roughly 86,000 clones, about nine tenths detected once. CDR1 and CDR2 from the germline V gene are SGHNT and YENEEA. This CDR3 region has 14 residues. V shed 4 bases and J 9 bases; nucleotides not matched to a gene: 7. The source of the sample is a study of control samples from healthy donors and cancer patients. V and J are TRBV11-3 and TRBJ2-1; 9 bases match TRBD1. Sequenced input: blood. The receptor was isolated from a woman aged 18-35 years in good health. CDR3 DNA: TGTGCCAGCAGCTCGGGGACAGGGACGGGTGAGCAGTTCTTC. Translating it yields CASSSGTGTGEQFF.